Given below is one TCR beta chain in context. V lost 5 bases to trimming and J lost 3 bases, with 5 bases between them. CDR3 length: 12 amino acids. CDR1 SGHNT and CDR2 YENEEA come from the germline V gene. The table came from immunoSEQ multiplex PCR; TCRdb's copy has only in-frame clones and leaves some out. Altogether more than 110,000 clones are present, approximately 85% being singletons, with the ten largest covering around 7.8%. The sample originates from a study of T cell responses to AZD1222 COVID-19 vaccine. This chain joins TRBV11-3 and TRBJ1-3; D gene uncertain. The specimen was peripheral blood, collected on day 0 of AZD1222 vaccination. This clonotype was obtained from an adult in good health. The chain's CDR3 is CASSPIGNTIYF. For the CDR3, the DNA is TGTGCCAGCAGCCCTATTGGAAACACCATATATTTT.